This T cell receptor beta chain stems from a study of CD8 T cells in Susac syndrome (dated by TCRdb to the late 2010s). Background on the whole study: Of the Susac syndrome patients who were sequenced, eight or nine were in clinical remission while more than five had clinically active disease. At blood withdrawal, Susac syndrome patients were either therapy-naive, taking corticosteroids (in some cases with IVIg as well), or taking IVIg alone. Whether CD8+ T cell activation and differentiation in Susac syndrome was antigen driven was tested using repertoire sequencing.

RNA was extracted with the RNeasy kit and about 0.5 to 1 ug was reverse transcribed using random hexamers. The immunoSEQ multiplex PCR assay, covering 54 Vbeta and 13 Jbeta segments, was used to amplify TCR beta CDR3 regions. PCR amplification bias was corrected by using a synthetic template baseline for primer optimization and computational correction. The paper's processing steps were these. Reads were assigned to V, D and J genes according to IMGT and analyzed in immunoSEQ Analyzer, with only productive sequences retained. Clonality was computed as one minus Shannon entropy normalized by log2 of the number of productive unique sequences. For each patient and control, public and private clones were evaluated among the 100 most prevalent clones. A clone was defined as Susac-specific if it was absent from the healthy and MS cohorts, from about 1,100 published viral clones and from other ImmuneACCESS disease sequences. TCRdb cleaned the public reads at Q25 with fastp, built clones with MiXCR and kept in-frame beta chains. Every distinct CDR3 protein forms one entry, paired with its most common genes and DNA. These V and J calls originate from TCRdb's pipeline instead of the authors' own analysis. The sample data list roughly 130,000 distinct CDR3 sequences, and over 90% of these were observed just once. Roughly 0.13% of the sample comes from the top ten.

Results and caveats for the whole study, not just this receptor: In the CD4+ T cell repertoire of Susac syndrome patients, clonal expansion was not detected. The number of individuals in the TCR sequencing and HLA analysis was recognized as being relatively small.

The CDR3 goes from the cysteine to the phenylalanine over 13 residues. Just the 39-base CDR3 DNA is kept, in frame starting at base 1. Trimming costs V 1 base and J 3 bases, and their ends lie 7 bases apart. Taken from the germline V gene, the CDR1 and CDR2 loops are SGHTA and FQGNSA. This clonotype was seen a handful of times. Its antigen has not been determined. Base qualities are not provided; no much larger clone lies one nucleotide away. Peripheral blood CD8+ and CD4+ T cells from healthy donors, Susac syndrome patients and multiple sclerosis patients were profiled by high-throughput TCR beta sequencing. The Susac syndrome patients fulfilled recently defined diagnostic criteria for either definite or probable disease. Bulk CD8+ and CD4+ T cells were purified by magnetic negative isolation, while CD8+ TEMRA cells were enriched using FACS. Blood was collected in EDTA tubes and processed within 24 hours, with PBMCs isolated through density gradient centrifugation. PBMCs intended for TCR sequencing were frozen in liquid nitrogen and were later thawed in a 37 degrees C water bath. The sorted or isolated CD4+, CD8+ and CD8+ TEMRA cells reached a purity of at least 90%.

The sample taken for sequencing was CD4+ T cells from PBMCs. The chain is encoded by TRBV7-2 joined to TRBJ2-7, with the D gene not clear enough to name. The source is a human donor with Susac syndrome. The sequenced DNA: TGTGCCAGCAGCTTAGAGCGTAGCTACGAGCAGTACTTC. Translation gives CASSLERSYEQYF.